Here is one T cell receptor beta chain with its context. Antigen: not known. They ran version v3.0 of the immunoSEQ assay at survey level. Profiled with immunoSEQ multiplex PCR; TCRdb holds only in-frame clones, not every one. Here the sample spans approximately 35,000 clones, 95% to 98% being singletons. The data were obtained in a study of long-term antiretroviral therapy in people with HIV. General study findings and limits: Pre-ART clonal expansion yielded clones that dominated the repertoire at all time points.

The V gene's germline CDR1 is LGHNA and CDR2 YSLEER. V was clipped by 0 bases and J by 3 bases; unmatched bases: 12. The CDR3 contains 21 residues. This chain joins TRBV4-3 and TRBJ2-2; 14 positions agree with TRBD2. This specimen consisted of unsorted PBMCs, obtained 6.9 years after starting antiretroviral therapy. This sequence originates from a man aged 30-40 years with HIV. The CDR3 region is CASSQDVSGLAGAAYTGELFF. DNA of the CDR3: TGCGCCAGCAGCCAAGACGTTTCGGGACTAGCGGGAGCTGCGTACACCGGGGAGCTGTTTTTT.